Reported below is one T cell receptor (beta chain). The target antigen is unknown. This specimen belongs to a study of T cells in localized non-small cell lung cancer. Libraries were prepared by immunoSEQ multiplex PCR; TCRdb keeps only in-frame clonotypes and omits some of them. The repertoire has around 53,000 clones, 80% of them found once; the top ten carry roughly 4%. Study-level findings and limits: Across samples, adjacent lung featured a median roughly 50 of the top 100 tumor clones. The study sequenced only one region of the tumor. As a result, intratumor heterogeneity could not be excluded and remains possible. Uninvolved adjacent lung, not tumor, had the highest T cell clonality. Longer survival (overall) was linked to higher T cell density in blood.

The starting material was PBMCs, obtained before any cancer treatment. The TCR originated in a woman between 40 and 69 years old with stage II lung adenocarcinoma.

The CDR3 loop is CASSGRQGYEQYF. The DNA for the CDR3 is TGTGCCAGCAGCGGACGACAGGGTTACGAGCAGTACTTC. The rearrangement joins TRBV7-2 to TRBJ2-7, with 7 bases that match TRBD1. Germline V gives CDR1 SGHTA, CDR2 FQGNSA. The CDR3 has 13 residues. The J segment lost 4 bases and the V segment lost 5 bases, leaving 5 bases of the junction unmatched.